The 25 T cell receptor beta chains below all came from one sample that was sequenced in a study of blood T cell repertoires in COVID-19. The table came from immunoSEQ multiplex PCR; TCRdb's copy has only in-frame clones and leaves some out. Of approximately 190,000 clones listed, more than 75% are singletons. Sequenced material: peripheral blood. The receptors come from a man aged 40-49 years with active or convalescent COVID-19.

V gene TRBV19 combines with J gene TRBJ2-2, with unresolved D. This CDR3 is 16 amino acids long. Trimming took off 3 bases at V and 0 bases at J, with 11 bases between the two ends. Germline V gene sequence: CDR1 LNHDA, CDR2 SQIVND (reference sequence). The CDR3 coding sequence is TGTGCCAGTAGTATTGGTTTGCGCTCGAACACCGGGGAGCTGTTTTTT. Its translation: CASSIGLRSNTGELFF.

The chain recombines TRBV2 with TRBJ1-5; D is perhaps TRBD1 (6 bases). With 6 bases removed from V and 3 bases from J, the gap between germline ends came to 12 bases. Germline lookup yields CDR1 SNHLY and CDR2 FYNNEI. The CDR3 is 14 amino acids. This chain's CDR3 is CASRPDRDNQPQHF. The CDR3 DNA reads TGTGCCAGCAGGCCGGACAGAGACAATCAGCCCCAGCATTTT.

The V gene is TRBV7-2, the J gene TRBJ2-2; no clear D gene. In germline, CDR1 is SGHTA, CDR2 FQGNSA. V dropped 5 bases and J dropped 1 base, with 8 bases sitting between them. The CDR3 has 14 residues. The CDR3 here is CASSPRLNTGELFF. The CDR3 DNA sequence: TGTGCCAGCAGCCCCCGACTGAACACCGGGGAGCTGTTTTTT. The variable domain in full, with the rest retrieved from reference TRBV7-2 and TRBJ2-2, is GAGVSQSPSNKVTEKGKDVELRCDPISGHTALYWYRQSLGQGLEFLIYFQGNSAPDKSGLPSDRFSAERTGGSVSTLTIQRTQQEDSAVYLCASSPRLNTGELFFGEGSRLTVL.

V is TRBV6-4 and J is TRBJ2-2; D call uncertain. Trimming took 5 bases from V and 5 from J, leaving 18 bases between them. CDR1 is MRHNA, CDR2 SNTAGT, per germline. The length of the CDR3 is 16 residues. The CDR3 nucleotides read TGTGCCAGCAGTAGGTCCCGAGGCGAGCGAACCGGGGAGCTGTTTTTT. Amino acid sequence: CASSRSRGERTGELFF.

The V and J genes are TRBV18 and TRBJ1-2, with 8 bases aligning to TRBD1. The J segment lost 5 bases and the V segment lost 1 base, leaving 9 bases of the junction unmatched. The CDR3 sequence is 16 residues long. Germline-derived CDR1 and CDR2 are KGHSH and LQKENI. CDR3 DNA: TGTGCCAGCTCACCACTCGGACAGGGAGTTAGGTATGGCTACACCTTC. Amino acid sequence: CASSPLGQGVRYGYTF.

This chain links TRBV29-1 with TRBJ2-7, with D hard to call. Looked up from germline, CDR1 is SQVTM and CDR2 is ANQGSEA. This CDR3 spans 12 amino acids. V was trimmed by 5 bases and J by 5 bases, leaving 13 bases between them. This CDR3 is CSVNEVSDEQYF. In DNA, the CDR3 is TGCAGCGTTAACGAGGTATCGGACGAGCAGTACTTC.

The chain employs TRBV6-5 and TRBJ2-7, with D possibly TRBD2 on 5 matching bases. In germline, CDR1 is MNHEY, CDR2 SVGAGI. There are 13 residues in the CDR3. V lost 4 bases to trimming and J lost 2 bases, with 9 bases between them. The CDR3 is CASSWGAAYEQYF. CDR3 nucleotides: TGTGCCAGCAGTTGGGGAGCGGCCTACGAGCAGTACTTC.

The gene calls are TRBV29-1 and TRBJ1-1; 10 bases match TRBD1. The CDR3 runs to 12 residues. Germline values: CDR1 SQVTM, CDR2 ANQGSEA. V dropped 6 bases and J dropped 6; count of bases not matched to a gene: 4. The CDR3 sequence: CSVEDRGAEAFF. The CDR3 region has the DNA TGCAGCGTCGAGGACAGGGGGGCTGAAGCTTTCTTT.

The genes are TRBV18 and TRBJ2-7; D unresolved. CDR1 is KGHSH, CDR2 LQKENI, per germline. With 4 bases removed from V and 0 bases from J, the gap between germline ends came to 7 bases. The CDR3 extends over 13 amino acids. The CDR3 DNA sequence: TGTGCCAGCTCACGAACGAGCTCCTACGAGCAGTACTTC. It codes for CASSRTSSYEQYF. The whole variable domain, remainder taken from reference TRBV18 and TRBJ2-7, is NAGVMQNPRHLVRRRGQEARLRCSPMKGHSHVYWYRQLPEEGLKFMVYLQKENIIDESGMPKERFSAEFPKEGPSILRIQQVVRGDSAAYFCASSRTSSYEQYFGPGTRLTVT.

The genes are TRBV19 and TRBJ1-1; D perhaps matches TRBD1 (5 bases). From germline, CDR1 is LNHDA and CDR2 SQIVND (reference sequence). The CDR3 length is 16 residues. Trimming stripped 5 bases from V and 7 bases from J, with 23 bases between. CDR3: CASSLSAGGRRDEAFF. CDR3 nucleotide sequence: TGTGCCAGTAGTCTCTCCGCGGGGGGACGCCGGGATGAAGCTTTCTTT.

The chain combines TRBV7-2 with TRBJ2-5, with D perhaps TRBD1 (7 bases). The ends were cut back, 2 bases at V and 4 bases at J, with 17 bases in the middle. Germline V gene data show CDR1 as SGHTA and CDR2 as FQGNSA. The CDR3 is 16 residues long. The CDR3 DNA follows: TGTGCCAGCAGCTTATTCTCAGGGGGGAATGGAGAGACCCAGTACTTC. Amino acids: CASSLFSGGNGETQYF.

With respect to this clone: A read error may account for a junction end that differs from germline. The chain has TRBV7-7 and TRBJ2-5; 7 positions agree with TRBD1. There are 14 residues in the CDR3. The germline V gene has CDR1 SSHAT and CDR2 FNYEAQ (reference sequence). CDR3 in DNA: TGTGCTAGCAGCTTGTCAGGGGGACAAGAGACCCAGTACTTC. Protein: CASSLSGGQETQYF.

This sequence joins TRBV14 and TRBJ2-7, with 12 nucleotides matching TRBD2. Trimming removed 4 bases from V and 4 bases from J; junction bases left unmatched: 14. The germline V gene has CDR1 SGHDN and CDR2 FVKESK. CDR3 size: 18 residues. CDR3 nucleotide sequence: TGTGCCAGCAGCCCGGACCAAGGACTAGCGGGAATGTTTTACGAGCAGTACTTC. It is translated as CASSPDQGLAGMFYEQYF.

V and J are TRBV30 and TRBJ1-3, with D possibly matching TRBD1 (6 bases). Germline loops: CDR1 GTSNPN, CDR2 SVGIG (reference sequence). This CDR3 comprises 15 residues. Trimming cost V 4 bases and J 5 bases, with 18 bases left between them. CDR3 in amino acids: CAWTPAGDGRNTIYF. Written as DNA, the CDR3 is TGTGCCTGGACCCCGGCAGGGGACGGTCGAAACACCATATATTTT.

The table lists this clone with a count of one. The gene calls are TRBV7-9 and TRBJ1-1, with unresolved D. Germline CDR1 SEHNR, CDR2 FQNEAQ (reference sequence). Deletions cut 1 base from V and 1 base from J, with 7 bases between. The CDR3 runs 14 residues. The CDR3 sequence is CASSLDRRNTEAFF. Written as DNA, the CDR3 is TGTGCCAGCAGCTTAGACAGAAGGAACACTGAAGCTTTCTTT.

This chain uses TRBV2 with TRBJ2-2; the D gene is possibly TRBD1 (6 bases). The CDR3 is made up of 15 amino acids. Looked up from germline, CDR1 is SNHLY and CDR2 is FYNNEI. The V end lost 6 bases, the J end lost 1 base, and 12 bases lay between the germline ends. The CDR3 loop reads CASRAGVMNTGELFF. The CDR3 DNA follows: TGTGCCAGCAGGGCAGGGGTCATGAACACCGGGGAGCTGTTTTTT.

The CDR3 loop is CASSFTSGIETDTQYF. CDR3 DNA: TGTGCCAGCAGCTTTACGAGCGGGATCGAAACAGATACGCAGTATTTT. The chain joins TRBV7-6 to TRBJ2-3; 7 positions agree with TRBD2. CDR3 length: 16 residues. The V and J ends lost 3 bases and 3 bases, in that order; junction bases with no gene match: 9. Germline V gene data show CDR1 as SGHVS and CDR2 as FNYEAQ.

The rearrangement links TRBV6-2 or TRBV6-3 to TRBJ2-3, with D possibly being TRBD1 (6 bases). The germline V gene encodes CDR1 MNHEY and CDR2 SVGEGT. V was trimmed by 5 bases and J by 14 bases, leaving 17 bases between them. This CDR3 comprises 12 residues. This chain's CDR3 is CASSSDRQGVYF. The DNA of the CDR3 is TGTGCCAGCAGTAGTGACAGGCAAGGGGTGTATTTT.

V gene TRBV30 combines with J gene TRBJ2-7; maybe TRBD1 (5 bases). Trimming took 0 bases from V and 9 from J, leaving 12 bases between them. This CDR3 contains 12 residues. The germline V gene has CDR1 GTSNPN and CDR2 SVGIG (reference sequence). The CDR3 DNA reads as TGTGCCTGGAGTGTACAGGAGCAGAGGCAGTACTTC. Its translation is CAWSVQEQRQYF.

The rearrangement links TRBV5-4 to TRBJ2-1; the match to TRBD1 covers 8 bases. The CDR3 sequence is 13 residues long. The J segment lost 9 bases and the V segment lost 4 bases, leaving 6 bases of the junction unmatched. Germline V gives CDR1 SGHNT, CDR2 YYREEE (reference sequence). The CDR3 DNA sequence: TGTGCCAGCAGCCCCGAGGACAGGGTTGAGCAGTTCTTC. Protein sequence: CASSPEDRVEQFF.

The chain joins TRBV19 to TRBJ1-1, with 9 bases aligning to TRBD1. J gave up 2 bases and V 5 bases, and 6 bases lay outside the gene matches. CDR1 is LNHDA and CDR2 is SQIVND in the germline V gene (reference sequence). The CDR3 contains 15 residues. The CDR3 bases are TGTGCCAGTAGTCCCCAGGACAGGGGAAACACTGAAGCTTTCTTT. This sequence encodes CASSPQDRGNTEAFF.

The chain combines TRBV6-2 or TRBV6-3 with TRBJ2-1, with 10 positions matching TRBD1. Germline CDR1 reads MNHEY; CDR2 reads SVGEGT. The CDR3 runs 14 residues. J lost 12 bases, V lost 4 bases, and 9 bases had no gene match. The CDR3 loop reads CASSLRQGARGQFF. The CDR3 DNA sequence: TGTGCCAGCAGTTTGAGACAGGGGGCGCGGGGGCAGTTCTTC.

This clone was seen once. CDR3 sequence: CASSEGRNTEAFF. The CDR3 DNA reads as TGTGCCAGCAGTGAGGGGAGGAACACTGAAGCTTTCTTT. The chain recombines TRBV6-4 with TRBJ1-1; D remains unclear. Looked up from germline, CDR1 is MRHNA and CDR2 is SNTAGT. The CDR3 has 13 amino acids. The V and J ends lost 3 bases and 1 base respectively, with 6 bases between them.

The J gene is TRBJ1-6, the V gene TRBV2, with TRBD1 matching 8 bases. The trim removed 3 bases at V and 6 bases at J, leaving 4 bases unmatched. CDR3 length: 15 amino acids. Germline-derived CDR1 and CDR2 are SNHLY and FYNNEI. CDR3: CASSDRGLGNSPLHF. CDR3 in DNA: TGTGCCAGCAGTGACAGGGGGCTCGGTAATTCACCCCTCCACTTT.

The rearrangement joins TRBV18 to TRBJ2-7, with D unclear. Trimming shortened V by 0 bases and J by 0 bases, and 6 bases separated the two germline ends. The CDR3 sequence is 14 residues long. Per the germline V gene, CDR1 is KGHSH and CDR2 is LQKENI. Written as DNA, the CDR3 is TGTGCCAGCTCACCACCGGTCAGCTCCTACGAGCAGTACTTC. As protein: CASSPPVSSYEQYF.